This T cell receptor beta chain was recorded in a study of cytomegalovirus exposure and HLA in healthy donors. Findings and limits, study-wide: Reportedly, diagnosis of cytomegalovirus status by the classifier showed high specificity and sensitivity. The study carried out a later analysis of TCR beta sequences. It associated some 15,000 of them with specific HLA alleles at a false discovery rate of 0.05.

Germline loops: CDR1 LGHNA, CDR2 YNFKEQ. Unmatched junction bases numbered 12, after V lost 4 bases and J lost 5 bases. The CDR3 consists of 18 residues. Each donor was healthy, and each was a bone marrow donor. Use of 60 Vbeta and 13 Jbeta primers characterized the PCR. Measured with immunoSEQ multiplex PCR; TCRdb has only the in-frame clones, and not every one. The sample shows about 84,000 clones, and more than 0.45% sits with its ten largest clones. With respect to this clone: Its specificity is not known.

The chain employs TRBV4-2 and TRBJ2-5, with 14 bases fitting TRBD2. The source material was PBMCs. The clonotype comes from a man aged 45-60 years in good health and CMV-seronegative. This CDR3 reads CASSLEGTSGGSEETQYF. DNA for the CDR3: TGTGCCAGCAGCCTAGAGGGGACTAGCGGGGGCTCAGAGGAGACCCAGTACTTC.